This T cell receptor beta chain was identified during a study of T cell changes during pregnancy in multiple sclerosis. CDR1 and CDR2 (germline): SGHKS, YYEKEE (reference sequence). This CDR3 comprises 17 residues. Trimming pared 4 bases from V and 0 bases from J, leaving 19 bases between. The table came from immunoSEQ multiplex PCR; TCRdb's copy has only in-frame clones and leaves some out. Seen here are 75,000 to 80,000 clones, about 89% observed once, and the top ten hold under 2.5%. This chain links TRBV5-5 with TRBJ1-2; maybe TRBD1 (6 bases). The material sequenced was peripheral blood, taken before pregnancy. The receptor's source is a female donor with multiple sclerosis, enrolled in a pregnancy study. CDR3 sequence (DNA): TGTGCCAGCAGCGGCTGGACAGACTATTCTACTAACTATGGCTACACCTTC. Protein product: CASSGWTDYSTNYGYTF.